This entry lists 2 T cell receptor beta chains sequenced from one sample in a study of T cell responses to AZD1222 COVID-19 vaccine. TCRdb keeps only in-frame clones here, not all; method: immunoSEQ multiplex PCR. The table includes about 150,000 clones, more than 90% detected once. The sample here was peripheral blood, taken 28 days after the second AZD1222 dose. The receptors derive from an adult who received the AZD1222 COVID-19 vaccine.

The chain has TRBV29-1 and TRBJ2-3; 9 bases map to TRBD1. This CDR3 spans 12 amino acids. Germline CDR1 SQVTM, CDR2 ANQGSEA. J gave up 9 bases and V 3 bases, and 4 bases lay outside the gene matches. The CDR3 protein is CSVDTGQGTQYF. The CDR3 DNA reads as TGCAGCGTTGACACGGGACAGGGCACGCAGTATTTT.

The chain is built from TRBV29-1 and TRBJ2-7; D perhaps matches TRBD1 (6 bases). In germline, CDR1 is SQVTM, CDR2 ANQGSEA. CDR3 length: 14 residues. Trimming pared 0 bases from V and 1 base from J, leaving 10 bases between. CDR3 in amino acids: CSVEDRGQSYEQYF. The CDR3 DNA reads as TGCAGCGTTGAAGATAGAGGACAGTCCTACGAGCAGTACTTC.